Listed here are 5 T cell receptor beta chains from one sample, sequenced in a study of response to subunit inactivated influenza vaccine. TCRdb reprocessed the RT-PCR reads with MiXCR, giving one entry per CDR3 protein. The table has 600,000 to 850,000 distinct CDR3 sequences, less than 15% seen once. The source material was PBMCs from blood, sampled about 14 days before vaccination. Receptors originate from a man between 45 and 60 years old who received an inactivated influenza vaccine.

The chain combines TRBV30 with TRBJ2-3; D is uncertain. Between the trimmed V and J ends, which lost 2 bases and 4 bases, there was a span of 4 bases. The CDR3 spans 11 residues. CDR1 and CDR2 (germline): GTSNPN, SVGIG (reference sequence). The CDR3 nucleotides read TGTGCCTGGAGTTCGCCAGATACGCAGTATTTT. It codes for CAWSSPDTQYF.

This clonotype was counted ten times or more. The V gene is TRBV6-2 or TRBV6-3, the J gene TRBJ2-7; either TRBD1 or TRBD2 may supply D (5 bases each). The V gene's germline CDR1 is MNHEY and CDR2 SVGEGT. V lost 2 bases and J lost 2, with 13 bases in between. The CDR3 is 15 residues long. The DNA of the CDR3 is TGTGCCAGCAGTTACCTGGGACCGATAACCTACGAGCAGTACTTC. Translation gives CASSYLGPITYEQYF.

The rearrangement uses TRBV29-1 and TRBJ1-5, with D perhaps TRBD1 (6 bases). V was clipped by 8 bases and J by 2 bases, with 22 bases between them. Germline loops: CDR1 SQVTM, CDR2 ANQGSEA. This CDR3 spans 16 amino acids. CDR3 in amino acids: CSPPRRGAGGNQPQHF. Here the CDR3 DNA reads TGCAGCCCCCCGCGGAGGGGGGCCGGCGGCAATCAGCCCCAGCATTTT.

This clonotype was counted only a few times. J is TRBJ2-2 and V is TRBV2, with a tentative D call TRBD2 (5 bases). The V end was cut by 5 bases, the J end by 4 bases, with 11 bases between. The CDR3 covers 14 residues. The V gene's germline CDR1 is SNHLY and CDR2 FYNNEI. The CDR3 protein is CASSPGLFTGELFF. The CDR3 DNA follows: TGTGCCAGCAGTCCAGGACTGTTCACCGGGGAGCTGTTTTTT. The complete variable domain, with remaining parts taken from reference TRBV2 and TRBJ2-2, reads EPEVTQTPSHQVTQMGQEVILRCVPISNHLYFYWYRQILGQKVEFLVSFYNNEISEKSEIFDDQFSVERPDGSNFTLKIRSTKLEDSAMYFCASSPGLFTGELFFGEGSRLTVL.

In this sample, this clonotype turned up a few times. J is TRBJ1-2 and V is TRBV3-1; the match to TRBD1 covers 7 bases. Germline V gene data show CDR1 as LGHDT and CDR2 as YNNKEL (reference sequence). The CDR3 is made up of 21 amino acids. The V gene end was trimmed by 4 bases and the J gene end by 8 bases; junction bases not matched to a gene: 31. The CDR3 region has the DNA TGTGCCAGCAGCCCAAAAACAATCCTTCGTTTTTGGACAGGAGATTCTATGGGCTACACCTTC. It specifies CASSPKTILRFWTGDSMGYTF.